The entry below gives a single T cell receptor (beta chain) sequence along with its context. No antigen is known for it. This beta chain is an off-target read within a library intended for alpha chains, so its frequency means little. Time point: sample taken at primary tumor resection. 72 TRACERx patients with early, untreated non-small cell lung cancer donated samples. This CDR3 contains 17 residues. Unmatched junction bases numbered 11, after V lost 4 bases and J lost 1 base. One entry per CDR3 protein results from TCRdb running MiXCR on the 5' RACE reads. The sample lists around 7,800 distinct CDR3 sequences, around 8% occurring once. The data were taken from a study of spatial heterogeneity in lung cancer. Regarding the study as a whole: Ubiquitous expanded TCR counts tracked ubiquitous nonsynonymous mutations, and regional counts tracked regional ones. Mutation tallies in tumors tracked expanded intratumoral alpha and beta TCR counts.

This specimen consisted of lung tumor tissue, obtained at surgery. The clonotype was recovered from a male donor with early-stage non-small cell lung cancer. The chain has TRBV23-1 and TRBJ2-3; the match to TRBD1 covers 7 bases. TRBV23-1 is noted as an ORF with a role that remains uncertain. The CDR3: CASSLSSRDSGTDTQYF. CDR3 nucleotide sequence: TGCGCCAGCAGTCTTTCAAGCCGGGACAGCGGCACAGATACGCAGTATTTT.